The 15 T cell receptor beta chains listed next were all sequenced from one sample in a study of T cells in Graves' hyperthyroidism and ophthalmopathy. RNA transcripts gave rise to amplified TCR beta CDR3 regions. Carried out on the TCR CDR3, a first-round RT-PCR used the HTBI primer set. A single record per CDR3 protein comes from TCRdb applying MiXCR to the multiplex PCR reads. The data contain 550,000 to 600,000 distinct CDR3 sequences, over 12% of them singletons. Sequenced: blood. The receptors originated from a woman aged 18 to 35 with Graves' ophthalmopathy.

The J gene is TRBJ2-7, the V gene TRBV20-1, with 9 positions matching TRBD2. J lost 1 base, V lost 1 base, and 5 bases had no gene match. There are 15 residues in the CDR3. Germline lookup yields CDR1 DFQATT and CDR2 SNEGSKA (reference sequence). The CDR3 DNA reads TGCAGTGCTAGAGGACTAGCGGATTTTTCCTACGAGCAGTACTTC. This translates into CSARGLADFSYEQYF.

This clonotype showed up many times. The V gene is TRBV10-3, the J gene TRBJ1-1, with a possible D match to TRBD1 (6 bases). This CDR3 has 12 residues. Trimming stripped 11 bases from V and 7 bases from J, with 17 bases between. Germline V gene sequence: CDR1 ENHRY, CDR2 SYGVKD. The CDR3 loop reads CAYRQDRGEAFF. The CDR3 DNA follows: TGTGCCTACCGACAGGATCGAGGTGAAGCTTTCTTT.

This clonotype turned up a few times. The chain combines TRBV4-1 with TRBJ1-3, with TRBD1 as a possible D gene (5 bases). V was pared by 0 bases and J by 11 bases, with 17 bases between. Germline CDR1 and CDR2: MGHRA and YSYEKL. The CDR3 runs 15 residues. The CDR3 region has the DNA TGCGCCAGCAGCCAAGATGGGGAGGGGAGAGGTCCCATATATTTT. Its translation is CASSQDGEGRGPIYF.

This clonotype was seen once. A much bigger clone sits one base away, suggesting this may be a read error. The CDR3 sequence: CASSPTPGQGTGNAIYF. The CDR3 bases are TGTGCCAGCAGTCCTACTCCGGGACAGGGGACTGGAAACGCCATATATTTT. This rearrangement joins TRBV28 to TRBJ1-3, with 10 bases aligning to TRBD1. Germline V gene sequence: CDR1 MDHEN, CDR2 SYDVKM. The CDR3 length is 17 residues.

This rearrangement joins TRBV5-1 to TRBJ2-1; D uncertain. The CDR3 consists of 15 residues. V was shortened by 1 base and J by 10 bases, with 18 bases between the two germline ends. Germline CDR1 is SGHRS and CDR2 is YFSETQ. Here the CDR3 DNA reads TGCGCCAGCAGCTTGTGGTACAGCGACGGTGGCGAGCAGTTCTTC. It is translated as CASSLWYSDGGEQFF.

This chain connects TRBV28 to TRBJ1-1, with a tentative D call TRBD1 (6 bases). The germline CDR1 and CDR2 sequences are MDHEN and SYDVKM. The CDR3 is 14 amino acids. V was clipped by 2 bases and J by 4 bases, with 11 bases between them. The CDR3 loop is CASSLGAGATEAFF. CDR3 in DNA: TGTGCCAGCAGTTTAGGCGCAGGGGCCACTGAAGCTTTCTTT.

There are many counts of this clonotype. The chain combines TRBV12-3 or TRBV12-4 with TRBJ1-2, with TRBD1 as a possible D gene (6 bases). The CDR3 is made up of 17 amino acids. The V gene lost 2 bases and the J gene lost 3 bases, with 19 bases spanning the gap. The CDR3 DNA is TGTGCCAGCAGTTTAATGACGGGGGGCAAAAGGGACTATGGCTACACCTTC. Protein sequence: CASSLMTGGKRDYGYTF.

Many counts were recorded for this clonotype. The chain is built from TRBV27 and TRBJ1-1; D perhaps matches TRBD1 (5 bases). V gave up 3 bases and J gave up 6 bases, with 17 bases separating them. The CDR3 runs to 15 residues. Germline-derived CDR1 and CDR2 are MNHEY and SMNVEV (reference sequence). In nucleotides, the CDR3 is TGTGCCAGCAGTTTCGGAGGGGAGGCTTGGGCTGAAGCTTTCTTT. Amino acid sequence: CASSFGGEAWAEAFF.

This clonotype was detected ten times or more. The rearrangement links TRBV6-5 to TRBJ2-5, with 7 nucleotides matching TRBD1. The trim removed 1 base at V and 3 bases at J, leaving 17 bases unmatched. This CDR3 contains 19 residues. Germline V gene data show CDR1 as MNHEY and CDR2 as SVGAGI. This CDR3 is CASSYYRQGRLDAKETQYF. As DNA, the CDR3 is TGTGCCAGCAGTTACTACCGACAGGGACGTCTGGATGCTAAAGAGACCCAGTACTTC.

V usage is TRBV30 and J usage is TRBJ2-5; D is unclear. The CDR3 length is 13 residues. Germline loops: CDR1 GTSNPN, CDR2 SVGIG (reference sequence). V lost 4 bases and J lost 1, with 10 bases in between. CDR3 sequence reads: CAWTPGFQETQYF. The CDR3 DNA sequence: TGTGCCTGGACGCCCGGGTTCCAAGAGACCCAGTACTTC.

This clonotype was recorded at least ten times. V gene TRBV27 combines with J gene TRBJ2-7, with TRBD2 matching 7 bases. V shed 6 bases and J 3 bases; nucleotides not matched to a gene: 5. The CDR3 runs 13 residues. Germline values: CDR1 MNHEY, CDR2 SMNVEV (reference sequence). CDR3 nucleotide sequence: TGTGCCAGCAGCACGGGGGGTCACTACGAGCAGTACTTC. Protein: CASSTGGHYEQYF.

The table lists this clonotype with many counts. The CDR3 region is CSARQTGGSVNTEAFF. DNA of the CDR3: TGCAGTGCCAGACAAACAGGGGGCAGTGTGAACACTGAAGCTTTCTTT. The rearrangement uses TRBV20-1 and TRBJ1-1; TRBD1 matches at 9 bases. Germline trimming cut 6 bases from V and 0 bases from J; bases unmatched to any gene: 11. The CDR3 runs to 16 residues. Germline V gives CDR1 DFQATT, CDR2 SNEGSKA (reference sequence).

This clonotype was seen at least ten times. This rearrangement joins TRBV20-1 to TRBJ1-5; D gene uncertain. Trimming cost V 0 bases and J 2 bases, with 8 bases left between them. The CDR3 loop spans 14 amino acids. Germline loops: CDR1 DFQATT, CDR2 SNEGSKA (reference sequence). This chain's CDR3 is CSARDHIGNQPQHF. The CDR3 DNA reads as TGCAGTGCTAGAGATCATATAGGCAATCAGCCCCAGCATTTT.

This clonotype was observed many times. The CDR3 bases are TGTGCCAGCAGTTCCGGGTTCTCCACTAACACTGAAGCTTTCTTT. This translates into CASSSGFSTNTEAFF. The chain combines TRBV27 with TRBJ1-1; D is unclear. Germline-derived CDR1 and CDR2 are MNHEY and SMNVEV (reference sequence). V lost 4 bases to trimming and J lost 2 bases, with 14 bases between them. The CDR3 sequence is 15 residues long.

In this sample, this clonotype turned up a few times. A clone one base away is much larger, so this may be a read error. The chain has TRBV6-2 or TRBV6-3 and TRBJ1-5, with 8 bases lining up with TRBD1. The tail of the sequence fits TRBJ2-3 better, so the J call may be wrong. Germline V gene lookup returns CDR1 MNHEY and CDR2 SVGEGT. This CDR3 region has 17 residues. The CDR3 spells CASSYSVSGQDKQPQYF. CDR3 DNA: TGTGCCAGCAGTTACTCCGTCTCGGGACAGGACAAACAGCCCCAGTATTTT.